One and the same sample provided the 27 T cell receptor beta chains below, sequenced in a study of T-cell memory formation after mild COVID-19. A single record per CDR3 protein comes from TCRdb applying MiXCR to the 5' RACE reads. The sample yields roughly 450,000 distinct CDR3 sequences, over 15% seen once. Sequences were obtained from PBMCs or a T cell subset sorted from them (not recorded which). The receptor set was obtained from an adult woman who had mild COVID-19 (a few samples of this study predate the infection). Cell type and time point are not known.

This clonotype was seen ten or more times. The chain has TRBV2 and TRBJ2-3, with unresolved D. The CDR3 contains 13 residues. CDR1 and CDR2 (germline): SNHLY, FYNNEI. V was pared by 2 bases and J by 5 bases, with 8 bases between. The CDR3 is CASSEQILDTQYF. The CDR3 nucleotides read TGTGCCAGCAGTGAACAGATTCTAGATACGCAGTATTTT. The whole variable domain, remainder taken from reference TRBV2 and TRBJ2-3, is EPEVTQTPSHQVTQMGQEVILRCVPISNHLYFYWYRQILGQKVEFLVSFYNNEISEKSEIFDDQFSVERPDGSNFTLKIRSTKLEDSAMYFCASSEQILDTQYFGPGTRLTVL.

This chain connects TRBV7-9 to TRBJ1-2, with D possibly being TRBD1 (5 bases). Trimming cost V 4 bases and J 3 bases, with 12 bases left between them. Per the germline V gene, CDR1 is SEHNR and CDR2 is FQNEAQ (reference sequence). The CDR3 contains 14 residues. In DNA form, the CDR3 reads TGTGCCAGCAGCTGGGAGGGGCGCCACTATGGCTACACCTTC. Amino acids: CASSWEGRHYGYTF. Looking up the rest from reference TRBV7-9 and TRBJ1-2 gives the full variable domain: DTGVSQNPRHKITKRGQNVTFRCDPISEHNRLYWYRQTLGQGPEFLTYFQNEAQLEKSRLLSDRFSAERPKGSFSTLEIQRTEQGDSAMYLCASSWEGRHYGYTFGSGTRLTVV.

The chain combines TRBV7-2 with TRBJ2-7; 8 bases align to TRBD2. The CDR3 consists of 15 residues. CDR1 and CDR2 from the germline V gene are SGHTA and FQGNSA. V lost 6 bases to trimming and J lost 2 bases; unmatched junction nucleotides: 9. The CDR3 here is CASSLETSGPYEQYF. In nucleotides, the CDR3 is TGTGCCAGCAGTCTTGAAACTAGCGGTCCCTACGAGCAGTACTTC.

The CDR3 sequence: CASSRKGQLSTDTQYF. The DNA of the CDR3 is TGTGCCAGCAGCAGAAAGGGACAGCTTAGCACAGATACGCAGTATTTT. The genes are TRBV11-3 and TRBJ2-3; 7 bases are a match to TRBD1. Losses at the gene ends were 5 bases for V and 0 bases for J; bases not matched to a gene: 8. Looked up from germline, CDR1 is SGHNT and CDR2 is YENEEA. The CDR3 runs to 16 residues.

This clonotype was seen a single time. The gene calls are TRBV4-3 and TRBJ2-7; D is perhaps TRBD2 (6 bases). V was clipped by 3 bases and J by 1 base, with 10 bases between them. The germline V gene encodes CDR1 LGHNA and CDR2 YSLEER. CDR3 length: 14 residues. CDR3 protein: CASSQHRGSYEQYF. The CDR3 DNA reads TGCGCCAGCAGCCAGCATCGGGGGTCCTACGAGCAGTACTTC.

V and J are TRBV12-3 or TRBV12-4 and TRBJ1-2; 7 nucleotides align to TRBD1. The CDR3 is made up of 14 amino acids. After removal of 6 bases from V and 6 bases from J, the junction contained 10 bases not matched to a gene. The CDR3 sequence is CASSPIGTDHGYTF. The CDR3 DNA sequence: TGTGCCAGCAGCCCTATCGGGACAGATCATGGCTACACCTTC.

This clonotype was seen more than once but under ten times. The chain employs TRBV7-7 and TRBJ2-5; weak D call: TRBD1 (5 bases). Germline V CDR1 and CDR2: SSHAT, FNYEAQ (reference sequence). V lost 5 bases to trimming and J lost 2 bases, with 18 bases between them. The CDR3 spans 16 residues. The CDR3 protein is CASSRTSVGLQETQYF. The CDR3 DNA is TGTGCCAGCAGCCGAACCTCTGTGGGGCTACAAGAGACCCAGTACTTC.

This clonotype was recorded a few times. This chain connects TRBV7-9 to TRBJ2-7, with D unresolved. Trimming removed 2 bases from V and 0 bases from J, with 23 bases in between. Germline CDR1 is SEHNR and CDR2 is FQNEAQ (reference sequence). This CDR3 has 19 amino acids. Here the CDR3 reads CASSLLSGKWVTDSYEQYF. The DNA of the CDR3 is TGTGCCAGCAGCTTACTCTCCGGAAAGTGGGTCACAGACTCCTACGAGCAGTACTTC.

This clonotype was seen ten or more times. V gene TRBV6-2 or TRBV6-3 combines with J gene TRBJ2-7; D is ambiguous. CDR3 length: 15 amino acids. The germline gives CDR1 MNHEY, CDR2 SVGEGT. V lost 1 base and J 2 bases, leaving 12 bases between the germline ends. The CDR3: CASSYFQSSTYEQYF. CDR3 nucleotides: TGTGCCAGCAGTTACTTTCAGTCATCTACCTACGAGCAGTACTTC.

Only a few counts were recorded for this clonotype. V gene TRBV4-3 combines with J gene TRBJ1-4; maybe TRBD1 (5 bases). Per germline, CDR1 LGHNA and CDR2 YSLEER. Trimming took off 0 bases at V and 7 bases at J, with 12 bases between the two ends. The CDR3 spans 15 residues. Here the CDR3 DNA reads TGCGCCAGCAGCCAAGATTTACGGGGCGGTGAAAAACTGTTTTTT. It specifies CASSQDLRGGEKLFF.

This clonotype was found many times. V gene TRBV6-2 or TRBV6-3 combines with J gene TRBJ1-1; D unclear. CDR1 is MNHEY and CDR2 is SVGEGT in the germline V gene. The ends were cut back, 6 bases at V and 2 bases at J, with 7 bases in the middle. The CDR3 loop spans 12 amino acids. The CDR3 bases are TGTGCCAGCAGCCTCCCCAACACTGAAGCTTTCTTT. This translates into CASSLPNTEAFF.

The CDR3 sequence: CATSDWTRGQETQYF. The DNA for the CDR3 is TGTGCCACCAGTGATTGGACAAGGGGTCAAGAGACCCAGTACTTC. V and J are TRBV24-1 and TRBJ2-5; the D gene is possibly TRBD1 (5 bases). This CDR3 region has 15 residues. Per germline, CDR1 KGHDR and CDR2 SFDVKD. V was trimmed by 2 bases and J by 2 bases, leaving 11 bases between them.

This chain connects TRBV7-6 to TRBJ2-2; TRBD2 agrees at 8 bases. CDR1 SGHVS and CDR2 FNYEAQ come from the germline V gene. J gave up 8 bases and V 2 bases, and 7 bases lay outside the gene matches. The CDR3 runs 15 residues. Here the CDR3 reads CASSLTSGGQGELFF. Here the CDR3 DNA reads TGTGCCAGCAGCTTAACTAGCGGCGGGCAGGGGGAGCTGTTTTTT.

In this sample, this clonotype turned up once. The chain employs TRBV5-1 and TRBJ1-2; 11 nucleotides line up with TRBD1. The germline V gene has CDR1 SGHRS and CDR2 YFSETQ. The CDR3 has 14 amino acids. J lost 7 bases, V lost 4 bases, and 6 bases had no gene match. CDR3 loop: CASSTDRGPGGYTF. In DNA form, the CDR3 reads TGCGCCAGCAGCACGGACAGGGGGCCTGGTGGCTACACCTTC.

The chain employs TRBV27 and TRBJ2-3; D gene uncertain. Trimming removed 5 bases at V and 8 bases at J, with 11 bases between. The CDR3 contains 12 residues. Germline V lookup: CDR1 MNHEY, CDR2 SMNVEV (reference sequence). In nucleotides, the CDR3 is TGTGCCAGCAGTCCCGGCAGAGTTACGCAGTATTTT. It is translated as CASSPGRVTQYF.

The chain employs TRBV4-1 and TRBJ1-1; D is unresolved. The CDR3 runs 16 residues. Trimming cost V 0 bases and J 4 bases, with 15 bases left between them. Germline loops: CDR1 MGHRA, CDR2 YSYEKL. CDR3 protein: CASSQDAPGWGTEAFF. The CDR3 bases are TGCGCCAGCAGCCAAGATGCTCCGGGATGGGGCACTGAAGCTTTCTTT.

This chain uses TRBV12-3 or TRBV12-4 with TRBJ2-1; tentatively, D is TRBD1 or TRBD2 (6 bases each). This CDR3 has 14 residues. V was cut by 6 bases and J by 2 bases, with 11 bases left in between. CDR3 nucleotide sequence: TGTGCCAGCAGCGGGGGCGCCCCCTACAATGAGCAGTTCTTC. Residues: CASSGGAPYNEQFF.

This clonotype was seen only a few times. The chain carries TRBV7-9 and TRBJ2-5; 11 positions match TRBD2. Germline V lookup: CDR1 SEHNR, CDR2 FQNEAQ (reference sequence). CDR3 length: 16 amino acids. V was pared by 4 bases and J by 1 base, with 5 bases of the junction left unmatched. CDR3 protein: CASSYLAGGIQETQYF. CDR3 nucleotides: TGTGCCAGCAGCTACCTAGCGGGAGGCATCCAAGAGACCCAGTACTTC. The variable domain in full, with the rest retrieved from reference TRBV7-9 and TRBJ2-5, is DTGVSQNPRHKITKRGQNVTFRCDPISEHNRLYWYRQTLGQGPEFLTYFQNEAQLEKSRLLSDRFSAERPKGSFSTLEIQRTEQGDSAMYLCASSYLAGGIQETQYFGPGTRLLVL.

This clonotype was seen more than once but under ten times. The V gene is TRBV20-1, the J gene TRBJ2-1; 12 positions match TRBD2. The J segment lost 2 bases and the V segment lost 1 base, leaving 3 bases of the junction unmatched. The germline V gene has CDR1 DFQATT and CDR2 SNEGSKA (reference sequence). The CDR3 loop spans 16 amino acids. CDR3 protein: CSARARLAGAYNEQFF. The CDR3 DNA is TGCAGTGCTAGAGCACGACTAGCGGGAGCCTACAATGAGCAGTTCTTC.

The rearrangement uses TRBV4-3 and TRBJ1-1; weak D call: TRBD1 (6 bases). Deletions cut 4 bases from V and 1 base from J, with 13 bases between. This CDR3 is 15 amino acids long. Germline lookup yields CDR1 LGHNA and CDR2 YSLEER. The CDR3 spells CASSPGVLGNTEAFF. CDR3 coding DNA: TGCGCCAGCAGCCCAGGGGTTTTGGGGAACACTGAAGCTTTCTTT.

The gene calls are TRBV7-6 and TRBJ1-2, with D possibly TRBD1 on 6 matching bases. The CDR3 extends over 17 amino acids. V lost 0 bases and J lost 1, with 15 bases in between. CDR1 SGHVS and CDR2 FNYEAQ come from the germline V gene. The CDR3 is CASSLAVGGRFNYGYTF. CDR3 nucleotides: TGTGCCAGCAGCTTAGCGGTAGGGGGTAGATTTAACTATGGCTACACCTTC.

This sequence joins TRBV10-3 and TRBJ2-3; tentatively, D is TRBD1 (6 bases). V lost 8 bases, J lost 2 bases, and 8 bases lay in between. This CDR3 has 12 amino acids. Germline V gene sequence: CDR1 ENHRY, CDR2 SYGVKD. In nucleotides, the CDR3 is TGTGCCATCGGACAGAACACAGATACGCAGTATTTT. It codes for CAIGQNTDTQYF.

J is TRBJ2-1 and V is TRBV13; tentatively, D is TRBD1 (5 bases). V gave up 5 bases and J gave up 7 bases, with 12 bases separating them. This CDR3 has 13 residues. Germline CDR1 and CDR2: PRHDT and FYEKMQ (reference sequence). CDR3 residues: CASSTRVPNEQFF. The CDR3 coding sequence is TGTGCCAGCAGCACCAGGGTTCCGAATGAGCAGTTCTTC.

The V gene is TRBV24-1, the J gene TRBJ1-2; 7 bases fit TRBD1. V lost 4 bases to trimming and J lost 2 bases; unmatched junction nucleotides: 3. From germline, CDR1 is KGHDR and CDR2 SFDVKD. This CDR3 is built from 14 residues. DNA of the CDR3: TGTGCCACCAGTGAACCGGGACAGAACTATGGCTACACCTTC. It translates to CATSEPGQNYGYTF.

V is TRBV5-4 and J is TRBJ2-5; D not certain. Between the trimmed V and J ends, which lost 4 bases and 6 bases, there was a span of 13 bases. CDR1 SGHNT and CDR2 YYREEE come from the germline V gene (reference sequence). The CDR3 extends over 13 amino acids. CDR3: CASSIDTWKTQYF. As DNA, the CDR3 is TGTGCCAGCAGCATTGACACCTGGAAGACCCAGTACTTC.

The chain combines TRBV7-3 with TRBJ1-1; D remains unclear. The CDR3 is made up of 13 amino acids. Germline V gene data show CDR1 as SGHTA and CDR2 as FQGTGA. V dropped 5 bases and J dropped 6 bases, with 13 bases sitting between them. The CDR3 region has the DNA TGTGCCAGCAGCCTCCCTGGACGCCCTGAAGCTTTCTTT. The encoded protein is CASSLPGRPEAFF. Based on the CDR3 plus reference TRBV7-3 and TRBJ1-1, the full variable domain is GAGVSQTPSNKVTEKGKYVELRCDPISGHTALYWYRQSLGQGPEFLIYFQGTGAADDSGLPNDRFFAVRPEGSVSTLKIQRTERGDSAVYLCASSLPGRPEAFFGQGTRLTVV.

This chain joins TRBV15 and TRBJ2-7; the D gene is possibly TRBD1 (6 bases). The CDR3 length is 16 residues. Germline V gives CDR1 LNHNV, CDR2 YYDKDF (reference sequence). The V and J ends lost 0 bases and 0 bases respectively, with 12 bases between them. This chain's CDR3 is CATSRDLTGLSYEQYF. The CDR3 nucleotides read TGTGCCACCAGCAGAGATTTGACAGGCCTCTCCTACGAGCAGTACTTC.